What follows are 25 T cell receptor beta chains derived from one specimen sequenced in a study of T cell clonality in common variable immunodeficiency. Profiled with immunoSEQ multiplex PCR; TCRdb holds only in-frame clones, not every one. The sample yields about 44,000 clones, without any singletons. The sample taken for sequencing was peripheral blood mononuclear cells. The origin of the receptors is a person between 18 and 75 years old in good health.

This clone was counted many times. The sequenced fragment ends 3 residues before the CDR3 boundary, so the rest is inferred from the germline J gene. The rearrangement joins TRBV20-1 to TRBJ1-4; D is ambiguous. There are 16 residues in the CDR3. The germline CDR1 and CDR2 sequences are DFQATT and SNEGSKA (reference sequence). Trimming left V 0 bases short and J 0 bases short, with 11 bases between. The CDR3 reads CSARDHRVPTNEKLFF. The covered CDR3 bases are TGCAGTGCTAGAGATCATAGGGTACCAACTAATGAAAAA.

Comment on this clone: One end of the junction fails to match germline, which may point to a read error. From the germline J gene comes the end of the CDR3, since the read stops 3 residues before it. The chain recombines TRBV7-9 with TRBJ1-6, with no clear D. CDR3 length: 15 residues. The V gene's germline CDR1 is SEHNR and CDR2 FQNEAQ (reference sequence). CDR3: CSSSLQALIDSPLHF. The CDR3 DNA, read in part, is TGTTCCAGCAGCTTGCAGGCCTTGATAGATTCCCCC.

This clone was recorded at least ten times. The DNA ends 3 residues before the CDR3 does, and the rest of the CDR3 is filled in from the germline J gene. The rearrangement joins TRBV19 to TRBJ1-2; 8 bases are shared with TRBD1. Germline trimming cut 4 bases from V and 4 bases from J; bases unmatched to any gene: 8. This CDR3 has 15 residues. Germline V lookup: CDR1 LNHDA, CDR2 SQIVND (reference sequence). This CDR3 is CASSRDRPFSYGYTF. The CDR3 bases that were read are TGTGCCAGTAGTAGGGACAGGCCATTTTCCTATGGC.

This clone has more than one count but fewer than ten. The missing CDR3 end, 3 residues past where the read stops, is filled in from the germline J gene. The rearrangement joins TRBV2 to TRBJ2-6; perhaps TRBD1 as D (5 bases). The CDR3 has 16 amino acids. Germline assignment: CDR1 SNHLY and CDR2 FYNNEI. V was clipped by 7 bases and J by 0 bases, with 13 bases between them. CDR3 sequence: CASNWGSSSGANVLTF. CDR3 bases read: TGTGCCAGCAATTGGGGCAGTAGCTCTGGGGCCAACGTC.

This clone was observed at least ten times. The read ends 3 residues early relative to the CDR3; the germline J gene fills the gap. The chain joins TRBV5-1 to TRBJ1-3; the D is unclear. Germline-derived CDR1 and CDR2 are SGHRS and YFSETQ. Trimming took 4 bases from V and 0 from J, leaving 11 bases between them. This CDR3 region has 15 residues. The part of the CDR3 DNA that was read is TGCGCCAGCAGCCAGGTCCCCAACTCTGGAAACACC. Amino acid sequence: CASSQVPNSGNT. The full CDR3 sequence reads CASSQVPNSGNTIYF.

This clone was found many times. The missing CDR3 end, 3 residues past where the read stops, is filled in from the germline J gene. The genes are TRBV13 and TRBJ1-1, with D possibly TRBD1 on 5 matching bases. V was pared by 5 bases and J by 1 base, with 8 bases between. This CDR3 comprises 13 residues. Looked up from germline, CDR1 is PRHDT and CDR2 is FYEKMQ (reference sequence). Incomplete CDR3 DNA: TGTGCCAGCAGCCCGACAGAGAACACTGAA. Translating gives CASSPTENTE. The entire CDR3 protein reads CASSPTENTEAFF.

This clone was seen ten or more times. The DNA ends 3 residues before the CDR3 does, and the rest of the CDR3 is filled in from the germline J gene. The gene calls are TRBV2 and TRBJ2-1; D remains ambiguous. CDR3 length: 14 amino acids. Trimming cost V 4 bases and J 0 bases, with 7 bases left between them. Germline values: CDR1 SNHLY, CDR2 FYNNEI. This CDR3 reads CASSGQSSYNEQFF. CDR3 DNA, as far as it was read: TGTGCCAGCAGTGGACAATCCTCCTACAATGAG.

This clone appeared many times. The sequence runs out 3 residues before the end of the CDR3; the remainder is reconstructed from the germline J gene. The chain is built from TRBV5-4 and TRBJ2-3; 12 bases match TRBD2. V lost 2 bases to trimming and J lost 2 bases; unmatched junction nucleotides: 3. Per germline, CDR1 SGHNT and CDR2 YYREEE (reference sequence). This CDR3 region has 16 residues. The CDR3 reads CASSLRLAGVTDTQYF. The CDR3 DNA, read in part, is TGTGCCAGCAGCTTACGACTAGCGGGGGTCACAGATACG.

In its sample, this clone was seen many times. The CDR3 end is not reached by the read, which stops 3 residues before it; the germline J gene fills it in. This rearrangement joins TRBV5-1 to TRBJ2-7; D remains unclear. The germline V gene encodes CDR1 SGHRS and CDR2 YFSETQ. The CDR3 sequence is 13 residues long. V was clipped by 0 bases and J by 0 bases, with 4 bases between them. The CDR3 loop is CASSLEVSYEQYF. The CDR3 bases that were read are TGCGCCAGCAGCTTGGAGGTCTCCTACGAG.

This clone showed up many times. The read terminates 3 residues before the CDR3 end, so the remaining end is supplied by the germline J gene. The chain has TRBV27 and TRBJ1-2; 7 bases are shared with TRBD1. Germline V gene lookup returns CDR1 MNHEY and CDR2 SMNVEV (reference sequence). There are 14 residues in the CDR3. Partial CDR3 DNA: TGTGCCAGCAGTTCGAGCGGAGTGGGACAGCGC. It yields the protein CASSSSGVGQR. The full CDR3 protein reads CASSSSGVGQRYTF.

In its sample, this clone was seen many times. The read ends 3 residues early relative to the CDR3; the germline J gene fills the gap. The chain recombines TRBV6-1 with TRBJ1-2; no firm D call. CDR1 is MNHNS, CDR2 SASEGT, per germline. The CDR3 spans 13 residues. Trimming removed 3 bases from V and 5 bases from J, with 10 bases in between. The CDR3 bases that were read are TGTGCCAGCAGTGAGCGCAGGATGTATGGC. This translates into CASSERRMYG. The full CDR3 reads CASSERRMYGYTF.

This clone was picked up many times. The read falls 3 residues short of the CDR3 end, and the missing part is taken from the germline J gene. This chain joins TRBV19 and TRBJ2-1, with 8 bases fitting TRBD2. The V and J ends lost 5 bases and 0 bases, in that order; junction bases with no gene match: 12. Germline V gives CDR1 LNHDA, CDR2 SQIVND (reference sequence). This CDR3 is 18 amino acids long. The CDR3: CASSHSGGLADSYNEQFF. CDR3 bases read: TGTGCCAGTAGTCACTCGGGGGGGCTAGCGGACTCCTACAATGAG.

This clone was recorded many times. The DNA ends 3 residues before the CDR3 does, and the rest of the CDR3 is filled in from the germline J gene. The chain uses TRBV28 and TRBJ2-1; no definite D call. The CDR3 runs to 14 residues. V lost 2 bases to trimming and J lost 7 bases, with 12 bases between them. Germline V gives CDR1 MDHEN, CDR2 SYDVKM. The part of the CDR3 DNA that was read is TGTGCCAGCAGTTTAGGGCCGGTGCAGAATGAG. It codes for CASSLGPVQNE. The CDR3 in its entirety is CASSLGPVQNEQFF.

The sample holds many counts of this clone. The sequenced fragment ends 3 residues before the CDR3 boundary, so the rest is inferred from the germline J gene. V is TRBV5-1 and J is TRBJ2-5; D perhaps matches TRBD1 (5 bases). The CDR3 has 13 amino acids. Germline V gene lookup returns CDR1 SGHRS and CDR2 YFSETQ. With 2 bases removed from V and 5 bases from J, the gap between germline ends came to 10 bases. The CDR3 is CASSLGVLETQYF. Incomplete CDR3 DNA: TGCGCCAGCAGCTTAGGGGTTTTGGAGACC.

This clone was observed at least ten times. The CDR3 goes on 3 residues after the read ends, and that part is filled in from the germline J gene. The chain employs TRBV6-4 and TRBJ2-6; 8 bases match TRBD1. There are 16 residues in the CDR3. V trimming: 4 bases; J trimming: 2 bases; junction bases outside the gene matches: 4. Per the germline V gene, CDR1 is MRHNA and CDR2 is SNTAGT. The CDR3 spells CASSARTGTGANVLTF. The DNA read from the CDR3 is TGTGCCAGCAGTGCCCGGACAGGGACTGGGGCCAACGTC.

This clone was detected many times. The CDR3 goes on 3 residues after the read ends, and that part is filled in from the germline J gene. The chain has TRBV10-2 and TRBJ1-6; unclear D gene. The CDR3 is made up of 13 amino acids. Trimming shortened V by 2 bases and J by 12 bases, and 11 bases separated the two germline ends. Germline-derived CDR1 and CDR2 are WSHSY and SAAADI. The CDR3 DNA, read in part, is TGCGCCAGCAGTGAGCAAGGTTCTAGACCC. Translation: CASSEQGSRP. The full CDR3 sequence reads CASSEQGSRPLHF.

At least ten counts were recorded for this clone. The CDR3 end falls 3 residues outside the read, so it is completed with the germline J gene. The genes are TRBV19 and TRBJ1-1; D uncertain. CDR3 size: 15 residues. Trimming removed 7 bases at V and 0 bases at J, with 15 bases between. The V gene's germline CDR1 is LNHDA and CDR2 SQIVND (reference sequence). The DNA read from the CDR3 is TGTGCCAGTATCCAAGGGCCGACCATGAACACTGAA. It is translated as CASIQGPTMNTE. The whole CDR3 sequence reads CASIQGPTMNTEAFF.

This clone was found many times. The read finishes 3 residues shy of the CDR3 end, and the germline J gene is used to complete it. The chain combines TRBV28 with TRBJ1-1; 7 nucleotides align to TRBD1. This CDR3 comprises 18 residues. CDR1 is MDHEN and CDR2 is SYDVKM in the germline V gene. The ends lost 7 bases at V and 1 base at J; junction bases unmatched: 18. CDR3 sequence: CASTPGRGLRVRNTEAFF. CDR3 bases read: TGTGCCAGCACCCCGGGGAGGGGGCTTAGGGTTAGGAACACTGAA.

This clone has a count of ten or more. Read coverage stops 3 residues before the CDR3 terminus; the germline J gene supplies the remainder. The V call is TRBV12-5, the J call TRBJ1-1; D is ambiguous. V was cut by 6 bases and J by 4 bases, with 9 bases left in between. Germline loops: CDR1 LGHNT, CDR2 FRNRAP. The CDR3 covers 12 residues. Here the CDR3 reads CASGLSPTEAFF. CDR3 bases read: TGTGCTAGTGGCCTCTCTCCCACTGAA.

This clone was picked up many times. The CDR3 end is not reached by the read, which stops 3 residues before it; the germline J gene fills it in. The chain is built from TRBV5-1 and TRBJ2-7; 8 nucleotides match TRBD1. CDR3 size: 14 residues. J gave up 6 bases and V 4 bases, and 9 bases lay outside the gene matches. Germline-derived CDR1 and CDR2 are SGHRS and YFSETQ. The CDR3 sequence is CASSPGTGDPEQYF. CDR3 bases read: TGCGCCAGCAGCCCAGGGACAGGAGACCCCGAG.

This clone was detected ten times or more. The sequenced fragment ends 3 residues before the CDR3 boundary, so the rest is inferred from the germline J gene. J is TRBJ1-1 and V is TRBV19; tentative D call: TRBD1 (6 bases). Between the trimmed V and J ends, which lost 5 bases and 3 bases, there was a span of 16 bases. CDR3 size: 15 residues. Germline V gene data show CDR1 as LNHDA and CDR2 as SQIVND (reference sequence). Partial CDR3 DNA: TGTGCCAGTAGTCCAGGGGCAGGGTACGACACTGAA. Encoded protein: CASSPGAGYDTE. The full CDR3 is CASSPGAGYDTEAFF.

This clone showed up many times. The sequenced fragment ends 3 residues before the CDR3 boundary, so the rest is inferred from the germline J gene. The gene calls are TRBV18 and TRBJ1-1; the match to TRBD1 covers 7 bases. CDR3 length: 15 residues. V shed 3 bases and J 2 bases; nucleotides not matched to a gene: 6. CDR1 is KGHSH, CDR2 LQKENI, per germline. CDR3 DNA, as far as it was read: TGTGCCAGCTCACCCCGACAGGGTGATAACACTGAA. This sequence encodes CASSPRQGDNTE. The full-length CDR3 reads as CASSPRQGDNTEAFF.

This clone occurred many times. The CDR3 end lies 3 residues beyond the end of the read and is filled in from the germline J gene. The V call is TRBV7-8, the J call TRBJ1-2; D is undetermined. The CDR3 runs 16 residues. V was shortened by 0 bases and J by 4 bases, with 15 bases between the two germline ends. CDR1 and CDR2 from the germline V gene are SGHVS and FQNEAQ. CDR3: CASSLASQEISYGYTF. The CDR3 DNA, read in part, is TGTGCCAGCAGCTTAGCGAGCCAGGAGATATCCTATGGC.

This clone was detected only a few times. The CDR3 end falls 3 residues outside the read, so it is completed with the germline J gene. The rearrangement joins TRBV2 to TRBJ2-3, with TRBD2 identical over 14 bases. The germline gives CDR1 SNHLY, CDR2 FYNNEI. CDR3 length equals 16 residues. J lost 4 bases, V lost 7 bases, and 7 bases had no gene match. The CDR3 loop reads CASTMGLAGEADTQYF. Partial CDR3 DNA: TGTGCCAGCACTATGGGACTAGCGGGAGAGGCAGATACG.

Ten or more counts support this clone. The CDR3 extends 3 residues past the end of the read, so its final part is completed from the germline J gene. This sequence joins TRBV7-9 and TRBJ2-1, with 8 bases matching TRBD2. Germline V gives CDR1 SEHNR, CDR2 FQNEAQ (reference sequence). This CDR3 region has 14 residues. V was pared by 5 bases and J by 3 bases, with 3 bases of the junction left unmatched. The CDR3 bases that were read are TGTGCCAGCAGCGTGACTAGCGACTACAATGAG. Amino acids: CASSVTSDYNE. The whole CDR3 is CASSVTSDYNEQFF.